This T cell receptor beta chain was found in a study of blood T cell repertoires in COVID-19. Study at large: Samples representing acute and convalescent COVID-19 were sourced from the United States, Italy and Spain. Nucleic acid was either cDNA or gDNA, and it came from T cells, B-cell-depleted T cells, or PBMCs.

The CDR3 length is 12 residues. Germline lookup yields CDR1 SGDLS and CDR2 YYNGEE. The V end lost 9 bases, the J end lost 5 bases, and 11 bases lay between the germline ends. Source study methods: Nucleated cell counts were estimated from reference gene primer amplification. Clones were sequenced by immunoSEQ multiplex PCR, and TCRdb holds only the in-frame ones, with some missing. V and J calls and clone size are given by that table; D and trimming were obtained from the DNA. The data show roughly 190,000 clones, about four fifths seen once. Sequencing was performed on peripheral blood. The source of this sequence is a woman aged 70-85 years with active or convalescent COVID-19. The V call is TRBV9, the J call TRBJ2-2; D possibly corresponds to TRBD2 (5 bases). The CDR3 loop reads CATSGGTGELFF. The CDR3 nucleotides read TGTGCCACGTCTGGCGGGACCGGGGAGCTGTTTTTT.